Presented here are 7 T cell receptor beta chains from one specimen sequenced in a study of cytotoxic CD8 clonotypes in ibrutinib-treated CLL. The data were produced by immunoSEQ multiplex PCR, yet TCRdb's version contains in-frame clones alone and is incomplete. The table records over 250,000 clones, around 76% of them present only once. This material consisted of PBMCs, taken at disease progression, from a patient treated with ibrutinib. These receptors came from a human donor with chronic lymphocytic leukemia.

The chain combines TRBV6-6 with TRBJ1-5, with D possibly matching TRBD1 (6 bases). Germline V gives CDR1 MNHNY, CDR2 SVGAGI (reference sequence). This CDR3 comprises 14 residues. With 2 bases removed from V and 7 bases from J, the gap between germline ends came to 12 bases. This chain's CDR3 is CASSYPGAEQPQHF. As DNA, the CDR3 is TGTGCCAGCAGTTACCCGGGGGCGGAACAGCCCCAGCATTTT.

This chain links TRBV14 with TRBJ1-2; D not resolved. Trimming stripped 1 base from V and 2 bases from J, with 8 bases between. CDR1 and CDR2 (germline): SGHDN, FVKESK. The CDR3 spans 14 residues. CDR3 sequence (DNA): TGTGCCAGCAGCCAAGTTCTAGGAAACTATGGCTACACCTTC. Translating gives CASSQVLGNYGYTF.

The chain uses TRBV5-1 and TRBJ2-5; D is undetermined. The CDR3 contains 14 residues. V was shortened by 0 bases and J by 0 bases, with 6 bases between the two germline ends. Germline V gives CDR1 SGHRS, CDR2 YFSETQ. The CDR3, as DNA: TGCGCCAGCAGCTTGGACCCGAACCAAGAGACCCAGTACTTC. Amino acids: CASSLDPNQETQYF.

The CDR3 loop is CASSSHIQGSQGYTF. The CDR3 DNA follows: TGTGCCAGCAGCTCCCATATACAGGGTTCGCAGGGCTACACCTTC. The chain carries TRBV7-9 and TRBJ1-2, with D perhaps TRBD1 (6 bases). CDR3 length: 15 residues. Trimming stripped 4 bases from V and 8 bases from J, with 20 bases between. Germline loops: CDR1 SEHNR, CDR2 FQNEAQ (reference sequence).

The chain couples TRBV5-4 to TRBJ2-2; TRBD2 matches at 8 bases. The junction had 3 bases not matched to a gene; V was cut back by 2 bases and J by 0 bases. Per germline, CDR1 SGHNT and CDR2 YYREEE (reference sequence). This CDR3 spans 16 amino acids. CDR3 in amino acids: CASSFLAGSNTGELFF. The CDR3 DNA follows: TGTGCCAGCAGCTTCTTAGCGGGGTCGAACACCGGGGAGCTGTTTTTT.

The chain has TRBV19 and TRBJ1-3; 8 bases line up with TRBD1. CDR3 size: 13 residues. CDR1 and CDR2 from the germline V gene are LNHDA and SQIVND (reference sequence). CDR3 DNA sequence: TGTGTCGCAGGGGGCGCGGAAGGAAACACCATATATTTT. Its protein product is CVAGGAEGNTIYF.

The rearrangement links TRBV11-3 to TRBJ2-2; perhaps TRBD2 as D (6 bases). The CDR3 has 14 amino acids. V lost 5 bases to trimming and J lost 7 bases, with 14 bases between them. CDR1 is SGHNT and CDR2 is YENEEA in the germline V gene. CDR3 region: CASSPLGTGGELFF. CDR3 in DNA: TGTGCCAGCAGCCCCCTGGGGACTGGCGGGGAGCTGTTTTTT.